Reported below is one TCR beta chain. Original handling: Amplification of reference gene primers was used by the study to estimate nucleated cell counts. The repertoire was sequenced with immunoSEQ multiplex PCR; TCRdb's copy has only in-frame clones and lacks some. The V and J calls and clone size come from that table; D and trimming were worked out from the DNA. The sample has some 100,000 clones, about 89% seen once. This entry is derived from a study of blood T cell repertoires in COVID-19. Study summary: The United States, Italy and Spain supplied acute and convalescent COVID-19 samples.

Germline assignment: CDR1 LGHNA and CDR2 YNFKEQ. The V end was cut by 0 bases, the J end by 3 bases, with 5 bases between. CDR3 size: 14 residues. The origin of this receptor is a man aged 50 to 60 with acute or convalescent COVID-19. Sequenced: peripheral blood. The chain uses TRBV4-2 and TRBJ1-4; D is uncertain. The CDR3 bases are TGTGCCAGCAGCCAAGATCTCTCTAATGAAAAACTGTTTTTT. It codes for CASSQDLSNEKLFF.